This T cell receptor (beta chain) emerged from a study of cytomegalovirus exposure and HLA in healthy donors. Background on the study: Across about 400 genotyped donors, around 80% landed in the Caucasian-associated ancestry cluster.

PCR amplification relied on 60 Vbeta primers (plus 13 Jbeta primers). Clones were read by immunoSEQ multiplex PCR, and TCRdb kept only the in-frame ones, dropping some. This table holds some 180,000 clones, around 90% found once. Germline CDR1 MNHEY, CDR2 SVGAGI. With V trimmed by 5 bases and J by 5 bases, 3 bases remained unmatched. The CDR3 is 12 residues long. In its sample, this clone was seen once. This chain connects TRBV6-5 to TRBJ2-7; the match to TRBD1 covers 7 bases. The sample was PBMCs. The clonotype was recovered from a boy aged 2-15 years in good health and CMV-seronegative. CDR3 sequence: CASSHRGNEQYF. The CDR3 DNA follows: TGTGCCAGCAGTCACAGGGGAAACGAGCAGTACTTC.